This T cell receptor beta chain was identified during a study of T cell changes during pregnancy in multiple sclerosis. TCRdb keeps only in-frame clones here, not all; method: immunoSEQ multiplex PCR. The sample lists roughly 41,000 clones, roughly 90% occurring once. The CDR3 is 14 residues long. The V end was cut by 1 base, the J end by 7 bases, with 13 bases between. The germline V gene encodes CDR1 LGHNA and CDR2 YSLEER. The V call is TRBV4-3, the J call TRBJ1-1; D may be TRBD1 (5 bases). The sample in question was CD8+ T cells from peripheral blood mononuclear cells, obtained in the third trimester of pregnancy. The source of this sequence is a female donor with multiple sclerosis, enrolled in a pregnancy study. This chain's CDR3 is CASSQGGEIDEAFF. DNA of the CDR3: TGCGCCAGCAGCCAAGGGGGGGAAATTGATGAAGCTTTCTTT.